This T cell receptor beta chain stems from a study of post-analysis software for immune sequencing data. Overall study context: The courses of disease that were included comprised relapsing-remitting, secondary progressive and progressive-relapsing multiple sclerosis.

This clonotype has just a few counts. The antigen remains unidentified. In germline, CDR1 is SGHRS, CDR2 YFSETQ. This CDR3 region has 15 residues. Trimming took 0 bases from V and 4 from J; bases not matched to a gene: 5. Unique molecular identifiers were carried by the TCR beta cDNA libraries. The yield from about 1 to 10 million T cells was around 500,000 cDNA molecules in total. A single record per CDR3 protein comes from TCRdb applying MiXCR to the PCR reads. This sample yields approximately 400,000 distinct CDR3 sequences, of which roughly 38% are seen a single time; around an eighth belongs to the top ten. Points from the study as a whole: Several TRBV segments were more frequent in patients than controls; TRBV5-6, TRBV5-1 and TRBV20-1 belonged to this group. Controls had significantly higher normalized Chao1 diversity than multiple sclerosis patients.

The receptor comes from a girl aged 5-17 years with multiple sclerosis. Material: blood. The chain has TRBV5-1 and TRBJ1-2, with 8 bases lining up with TRBD1. CDR3 sequence (DNA): TGCGCCAGCAGCTTGGGTGGACAGGGCTTCTATGGCTACACCTTC. It yields the protein CASSLGGQGFYGYTF.